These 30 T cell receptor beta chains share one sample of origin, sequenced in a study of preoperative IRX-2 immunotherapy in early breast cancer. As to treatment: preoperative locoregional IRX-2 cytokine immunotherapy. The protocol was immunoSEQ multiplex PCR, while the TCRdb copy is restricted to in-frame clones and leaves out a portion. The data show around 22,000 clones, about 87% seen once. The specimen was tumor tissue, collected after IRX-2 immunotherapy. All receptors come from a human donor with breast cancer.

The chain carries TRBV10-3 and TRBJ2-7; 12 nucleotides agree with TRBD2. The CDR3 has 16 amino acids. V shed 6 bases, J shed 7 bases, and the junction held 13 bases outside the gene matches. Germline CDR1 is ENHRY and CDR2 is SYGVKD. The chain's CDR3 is CAISGGTSGGPGEQYV. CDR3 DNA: TGTGCCATCAGCGGGGGAACTAGCGGGGGGCCGGGGGAGCAGTACGTC.

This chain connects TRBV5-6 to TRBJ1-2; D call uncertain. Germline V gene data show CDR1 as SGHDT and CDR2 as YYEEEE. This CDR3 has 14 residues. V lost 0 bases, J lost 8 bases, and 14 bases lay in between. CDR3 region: CASSLANVLGGYTF. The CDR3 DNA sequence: TGTGCCAGCAGCTTGGCCAACGTGCTTGGGGGCTACACCTTC.

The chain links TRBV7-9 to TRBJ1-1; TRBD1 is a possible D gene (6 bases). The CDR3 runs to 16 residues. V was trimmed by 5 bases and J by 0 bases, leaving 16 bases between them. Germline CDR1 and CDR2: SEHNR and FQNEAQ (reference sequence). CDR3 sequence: CASSLTGGSMNTEAFF. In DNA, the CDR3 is TGTGCCAGCAGCCTCACCGGGGGCAGCATGAACACTGAAGCTTTCTTT.

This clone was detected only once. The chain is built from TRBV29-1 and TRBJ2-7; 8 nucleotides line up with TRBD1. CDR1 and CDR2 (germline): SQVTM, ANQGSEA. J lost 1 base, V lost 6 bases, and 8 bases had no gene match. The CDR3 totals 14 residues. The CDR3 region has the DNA TGCAGCGTCCGGACAGGGCCCGAGTCCTACGAGCAGTACTTC. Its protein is CSVRTGPESYEQYF.

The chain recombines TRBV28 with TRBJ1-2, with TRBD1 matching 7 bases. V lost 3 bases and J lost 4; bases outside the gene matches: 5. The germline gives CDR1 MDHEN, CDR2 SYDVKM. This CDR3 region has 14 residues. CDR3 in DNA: TGTGCCAGCAGTTTTATGGGACAGACCTATGGCTACACCTTC. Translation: CASSFMGQTYGYTF.

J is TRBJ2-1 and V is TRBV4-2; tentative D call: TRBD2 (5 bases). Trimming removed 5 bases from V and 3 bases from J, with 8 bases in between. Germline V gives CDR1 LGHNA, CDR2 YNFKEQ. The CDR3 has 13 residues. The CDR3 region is CASSGRDYNEQFF. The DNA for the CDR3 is TGTGCCAGCAGCGGCCGGGACTACAATGAGCAGTTCTTC.

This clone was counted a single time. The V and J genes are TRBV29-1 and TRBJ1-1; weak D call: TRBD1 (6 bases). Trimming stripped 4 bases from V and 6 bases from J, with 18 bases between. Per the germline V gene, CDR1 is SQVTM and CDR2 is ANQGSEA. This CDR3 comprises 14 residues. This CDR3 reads CSVVGITGRAEAFF. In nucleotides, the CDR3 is TGCAGCGTTGTAGGAATTACAGGGCGCGCTGAAGCTTTCTTT. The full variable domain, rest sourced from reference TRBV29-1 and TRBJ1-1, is SAVISQKPSRDICQRGTSLTIQCQVDSQVTMMFWYRQQPGQSLTLIATANQGSEATYESGFVIDKFPISRPNLTFSTLTVSNMSPEDSSIYLCSVVGITGRAEAFFGQGTRLTVV.

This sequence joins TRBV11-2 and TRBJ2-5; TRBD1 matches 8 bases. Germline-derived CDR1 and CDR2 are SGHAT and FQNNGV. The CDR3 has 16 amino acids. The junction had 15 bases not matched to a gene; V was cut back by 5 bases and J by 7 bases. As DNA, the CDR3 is TGTGCCAGCAGCCCGGACCCCCGCAGGGGGCGCGGGACCCAGTACTTC. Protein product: CASSPDPRRGRGTQYF.

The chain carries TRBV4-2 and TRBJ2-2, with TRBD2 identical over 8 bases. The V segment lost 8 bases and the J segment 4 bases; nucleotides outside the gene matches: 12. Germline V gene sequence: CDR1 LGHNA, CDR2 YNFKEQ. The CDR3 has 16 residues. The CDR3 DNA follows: TGTGCCAGCTGCACCTTCGGGGGGGCGACCACCGGGGAGCTGTTTTTT. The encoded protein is CASCTFGGATTGELFF.

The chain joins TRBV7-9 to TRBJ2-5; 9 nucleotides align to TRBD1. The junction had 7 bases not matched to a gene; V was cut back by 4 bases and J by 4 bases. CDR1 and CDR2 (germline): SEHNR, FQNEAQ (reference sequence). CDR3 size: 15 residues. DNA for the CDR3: TGTGCCAGCAGCTCCTGGACAGGGGAAGGAGAGACCCAGTACTTC. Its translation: CASSSWTGEGETQYF.

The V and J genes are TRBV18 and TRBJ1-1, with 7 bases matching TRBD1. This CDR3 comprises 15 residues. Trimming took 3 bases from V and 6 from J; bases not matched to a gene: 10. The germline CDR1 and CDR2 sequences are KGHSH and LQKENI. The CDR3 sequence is CASSPPDRSSAEAFF. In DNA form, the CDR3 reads TGTGCCAGCTCACCTCCGGACAGGTCGAGCGCTGAAGCTTTCTTT.

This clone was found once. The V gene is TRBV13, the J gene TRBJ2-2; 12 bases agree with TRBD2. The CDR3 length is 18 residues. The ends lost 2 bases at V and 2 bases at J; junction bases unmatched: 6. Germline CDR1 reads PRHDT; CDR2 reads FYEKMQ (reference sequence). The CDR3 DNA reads TGTGCCAGCAGCTTACGTCTAGCGGGGGGGCCAAACACCGGGGAGCTGTTTTTT. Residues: CASSLRLAGGPNTGELFF.

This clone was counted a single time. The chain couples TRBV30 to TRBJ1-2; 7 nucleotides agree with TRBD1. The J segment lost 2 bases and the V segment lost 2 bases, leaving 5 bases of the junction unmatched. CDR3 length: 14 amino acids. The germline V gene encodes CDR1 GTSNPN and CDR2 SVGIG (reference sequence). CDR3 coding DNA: TGTGCCTGGAGTTCGACAGGGCTGAACTATGGCTACACCTTC. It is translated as CAWSSTGLNYGYTF.

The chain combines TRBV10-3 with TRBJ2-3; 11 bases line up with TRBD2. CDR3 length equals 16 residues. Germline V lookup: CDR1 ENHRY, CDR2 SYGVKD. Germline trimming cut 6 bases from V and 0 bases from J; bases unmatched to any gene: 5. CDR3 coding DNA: TGTGCCATCAGCCCTCTAGCGGGGGGTAGCACAGATACGCAGTATTTT. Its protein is CAISPLAGGSTDTQYF.

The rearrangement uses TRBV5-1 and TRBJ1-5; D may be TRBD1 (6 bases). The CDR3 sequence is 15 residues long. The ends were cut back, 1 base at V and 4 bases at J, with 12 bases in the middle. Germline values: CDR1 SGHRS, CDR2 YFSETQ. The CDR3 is CASSLRSGVNQPQHF. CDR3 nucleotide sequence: TGCGCCAGCAGCTTGAGGTCAGGGGTGAATCAGCCCCAGCATTTT. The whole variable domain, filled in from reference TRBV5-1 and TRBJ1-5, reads KAGVTQTPRYLIKTRGQQVTLSCSPISGHRSVSWYQQTPGQGLQFLFEYFSETQRNKGNFPGRFSGRQFSNSRSEMNVSTLELGDSALYLCASSLRSGVNQPQHFGDGTRLSIL.

The CDR3 spells CASSPGTGPASDEQFF. The CDR3 DNA follows: TGTGCCAGCAGCCCCGGGACAGGGCCTGCTAGCGATGAGCAGTTCTTC. The J gene is TRBJ2-1, the V gene TRBV11-3; 9 nucleotides match TRBD1. CDR1 SGHNT and CDR2 YENEEA come from the germline V gene. The V gene end was trimmed by 5 bases and the J gene end by 8 bases; junction bases not matched to a gene: 13. This CDR3 is 16 amino acids long.

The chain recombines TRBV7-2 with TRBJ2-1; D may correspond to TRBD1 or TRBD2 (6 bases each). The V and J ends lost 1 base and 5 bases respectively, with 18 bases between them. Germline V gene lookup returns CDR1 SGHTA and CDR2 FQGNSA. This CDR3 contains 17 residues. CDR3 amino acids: CASSLGPGRGGNNEQFF. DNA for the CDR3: TGTGCCAGCAGCTTAGGTCCGGGCAGGGGCGGGAACAATGAGCAGTTCTTC.

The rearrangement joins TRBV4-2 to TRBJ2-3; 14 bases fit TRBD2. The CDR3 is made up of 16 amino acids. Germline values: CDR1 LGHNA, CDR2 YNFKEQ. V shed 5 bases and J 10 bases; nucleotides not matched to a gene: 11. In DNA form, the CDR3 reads TGTGCCAGCAGCGCTACGACTAGCGGGGGGGCCCAGCCGCAGTATTTT. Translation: CASSATTSGGAQPQYF.

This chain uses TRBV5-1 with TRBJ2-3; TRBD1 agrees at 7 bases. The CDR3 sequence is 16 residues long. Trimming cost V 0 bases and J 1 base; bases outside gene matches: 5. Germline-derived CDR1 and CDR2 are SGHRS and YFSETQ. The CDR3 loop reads CASSLVGTARTDTQYF. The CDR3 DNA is TGCGCCAGCAGCTTGGTAGGGACAGCTCGCACAGATACGCAGTATTTT.

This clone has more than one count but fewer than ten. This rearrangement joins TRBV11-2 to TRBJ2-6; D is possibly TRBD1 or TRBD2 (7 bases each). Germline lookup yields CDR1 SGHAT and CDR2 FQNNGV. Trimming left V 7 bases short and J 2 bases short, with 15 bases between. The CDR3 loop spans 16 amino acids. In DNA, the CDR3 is TGTGCCAGCACCAGGGGGGGTTCGGCTGGGGCCAACGTCCTGACTTTC. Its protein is CASTRGGSAGANVLTF.

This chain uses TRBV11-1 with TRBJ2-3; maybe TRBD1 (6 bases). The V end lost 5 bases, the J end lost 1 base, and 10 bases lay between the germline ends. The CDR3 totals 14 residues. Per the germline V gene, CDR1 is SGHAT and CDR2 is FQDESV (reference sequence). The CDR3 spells CASSLGAGTDTQYF. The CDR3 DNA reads TGTGCCAGCAGCCTGGGGGCTGGCACAGATACGCAGTATTTT.

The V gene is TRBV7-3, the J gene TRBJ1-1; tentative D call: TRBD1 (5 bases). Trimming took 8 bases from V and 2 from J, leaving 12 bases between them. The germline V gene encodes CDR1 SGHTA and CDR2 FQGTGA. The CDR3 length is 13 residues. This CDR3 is CASSTGKNTEAFF. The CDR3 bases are TGTGCCAGCTCCACAGGAAAAAACACTGAAGCTTTCTTT.

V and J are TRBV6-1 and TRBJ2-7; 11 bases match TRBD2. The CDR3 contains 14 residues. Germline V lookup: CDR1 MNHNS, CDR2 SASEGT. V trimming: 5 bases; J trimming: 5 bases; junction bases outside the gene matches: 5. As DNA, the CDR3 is TGTGCCAGCAGTTATAGCGGGGGGGCCGACGAGCAGTACTTC. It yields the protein CASSYSGGADEQYF.

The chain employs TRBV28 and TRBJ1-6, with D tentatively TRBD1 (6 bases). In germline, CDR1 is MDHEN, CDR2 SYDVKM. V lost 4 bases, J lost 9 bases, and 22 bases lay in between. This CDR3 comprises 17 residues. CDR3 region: CASSSSIGTGNASPLHF. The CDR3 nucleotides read TGTGCCAGCAGTTCCTCAATCGGAACAGGGAATGCTTCACCCCTCCACTTT.

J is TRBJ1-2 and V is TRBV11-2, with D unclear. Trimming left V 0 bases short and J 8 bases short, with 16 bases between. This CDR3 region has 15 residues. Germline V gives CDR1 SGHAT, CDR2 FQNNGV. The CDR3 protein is CASSLDLLTAGGYTF. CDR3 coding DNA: TGTGCCAGCAGCTTAGATCTTTTGACCGCTGGGGGCTACACCTTC.

CDR3 nucleotides: TGTGCCAGCAGTGGGGCGGGGGTTGGGGAGCAGTACGTC. Translation gives CASSGAGVGEQYV. The rearrangement links TRBV6-1 to TRBJ2-7; TRBD2 agrees at 7 bases. The germline gives CDR1 MNHNS, CDR2 SASEGT. The CDR3 runs to 13 residues. Unmatched junction bases numbered 7, after V lost 4 bases and J lost 7 bases.

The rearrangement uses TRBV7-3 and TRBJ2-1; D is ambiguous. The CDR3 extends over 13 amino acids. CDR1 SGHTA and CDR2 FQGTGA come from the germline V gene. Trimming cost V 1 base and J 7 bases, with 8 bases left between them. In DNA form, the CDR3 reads TGTGCCAGCAGCTTAAATTCAGTAAATGAGCAGTTCTTC. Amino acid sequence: CASSLNSVNEQFF.

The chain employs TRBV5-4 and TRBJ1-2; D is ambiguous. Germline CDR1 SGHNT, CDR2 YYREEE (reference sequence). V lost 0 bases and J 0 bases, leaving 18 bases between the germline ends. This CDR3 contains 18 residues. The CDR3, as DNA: TGTGCCAGCAGCTTGGCCCAACCGCGAGCGGGAGCTAACTATGGCTACACCTTC. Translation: CASSLAQPRAGANYGYTF.

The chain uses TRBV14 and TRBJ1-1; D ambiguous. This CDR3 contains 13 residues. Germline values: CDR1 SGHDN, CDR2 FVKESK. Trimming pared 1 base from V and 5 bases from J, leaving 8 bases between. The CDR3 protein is CASSQVGRTEAFF. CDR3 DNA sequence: TGTGCCAGCAGCCAAGTGGGTCGGACTGAAGCTTTCTTT.

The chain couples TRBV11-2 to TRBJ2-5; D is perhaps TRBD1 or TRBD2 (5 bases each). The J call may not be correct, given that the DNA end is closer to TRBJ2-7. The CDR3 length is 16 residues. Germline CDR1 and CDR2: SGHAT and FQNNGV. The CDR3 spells CASSLRAVQGPYEQYF. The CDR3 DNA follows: TGTGCCAGCAGCTTAAGAGCTGTGCAGGGACCTTACGAGCAGTACTTC.